This TCR beta chain was sequenced during a study of blood T cell repertoires in COVID-19. About the study: PBMCs, B-cell-depleted T cells, or T cells provided the cDNA or gDNA that made up the material.

The data were produced by immunoSEQ multiplex PCR, yet TCRdb's version contains in-frame clones alone and is incomplete. The sample holds 25,000 to 35,000 clones, 90% seen once. Germline lookup yields CDR1 LNHDA and CDR2 SQIVND (reference sequence). The CDR3 covers 15 residues. J lost 6 bases, V lost 0 bases, and 5 bases had no gene match. Input material: peripheral blood. The receptor was isolated from a man aged 70-80 years with active or convalescent COVID-19. The gene calls are TRBV19 and TRBJ1-2, with TRBD1 matching over 9 bases. The CDR3 nucleotides read TGTGCCAGTAGTATAGAAAACAGGGGGCGGCATGGCTACACCTTC. Amino acids: CASSIENRGRHGYTF. Full variable domain (rest looked up from reference TRBV19 and TRBJ1-2): DGGITQSPKYLFRKEGQNVTLSCEQNLNHDAMYWYRQDPGQGLRLIYYSQIVNDFQKGDIAEGYSVSREKKESFPLTVTSAQKNPTAFYLCASSIENRGRHGYTFGSGTRLTVV.